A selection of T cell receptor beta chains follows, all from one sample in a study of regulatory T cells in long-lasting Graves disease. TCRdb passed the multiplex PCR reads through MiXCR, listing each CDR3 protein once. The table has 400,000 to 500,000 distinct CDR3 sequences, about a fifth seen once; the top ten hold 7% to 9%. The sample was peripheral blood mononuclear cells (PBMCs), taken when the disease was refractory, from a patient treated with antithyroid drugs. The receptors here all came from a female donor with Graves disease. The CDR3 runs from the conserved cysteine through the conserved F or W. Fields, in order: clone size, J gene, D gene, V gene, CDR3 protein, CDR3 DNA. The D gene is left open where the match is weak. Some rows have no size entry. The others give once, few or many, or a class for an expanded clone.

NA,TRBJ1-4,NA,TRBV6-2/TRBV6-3,CASSYVPGEKLFF,TGTGCCAGCAGTTATGTTCCAGGGGAAAAACTGTTTTTT
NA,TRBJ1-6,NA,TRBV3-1,CASSPSNGELSPLHF,TGTGCCAGCAGTCCAAGCAACGGGGAACTCTCACCCCTCCACTTT
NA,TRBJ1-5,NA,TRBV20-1,CSAGGTDNQPQHF,TGCAGTGCTGGGGGGACGGACAATCAGCCCCAGCATTTT
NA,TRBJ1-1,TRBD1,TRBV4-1,CASSRLGTGTEAFF,TGCGCCAGCAGCCGGTTGGGGACAGGCACTGAAGCTTTCTTT
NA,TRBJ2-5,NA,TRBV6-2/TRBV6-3,CASSLRSSGAQETQYF,TGTGCCAGCAGTTTGCGGTCATCGGGCGCACAAGAGACCCAGTACTTC
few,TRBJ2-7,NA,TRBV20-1,CSAREGIAWNEQYF,TGCAGTGCTAGAGAGGGGATAGCTTGGAACGAGCAGTACTTC
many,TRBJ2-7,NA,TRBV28,CASSFPADEQYF,TGTGCCAGCAGTTTCCCAGCCGACGAGCAGTACTTC
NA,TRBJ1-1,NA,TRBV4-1,CASSQDFGTEAFF,TGCGCCAGCAGCCAAGATTTCGGCACTGAAGCTTTCTTT
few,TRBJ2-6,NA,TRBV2,CASSQGYSGANVLTF,TGTGCCAGCAGCCAAGGGTATTCTGGGGCCAACGTCCTGACTTTC
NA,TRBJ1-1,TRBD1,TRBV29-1,CSVDRMWTGGAETEAFF,TGCAGCGTTGATCGAATGTGGACAGGGGGCGCGGAAACTGAAGCTTTCTTT
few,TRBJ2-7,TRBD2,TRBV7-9,CAGSLGLAGAEQYF,TGTGCCGGCAGCCTGGGACTAGCGGGAGCCGAGCAGTACTTC
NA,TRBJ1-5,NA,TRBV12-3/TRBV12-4,CASSLWATSQPQHF,TGTGCCAGCAGTTTATGGGCGACCAGTCAGCCCCAGCATTTT
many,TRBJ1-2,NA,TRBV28,CAVGQGGYGYTF,TGTGCCGTGGGGCAGGGCGGATATGGCTACACCTTC
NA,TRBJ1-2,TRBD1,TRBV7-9,CASSEGDSNYGYTF,TGTGCCAGCAGCGAAGGGGACAGTAACTATGGCTACACCTTC
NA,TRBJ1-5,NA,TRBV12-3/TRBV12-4,CASSLNSPNNQPQHF,TGTGCCAGCAGTTTAAACAGCCCAAACAATCAGCCCCAGCATTTT
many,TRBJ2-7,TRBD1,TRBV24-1,CATSDFGTGYYEQYF,TGTGCCACCAGTGATTTTGGGACAGGGTACTACGAGCAGTACTTC
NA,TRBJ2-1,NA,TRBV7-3,CASSPWDQNNEQFF,TGTGCCAGCAGCCCGTGGGACCAAAACAATGAGCAGTTCTTC
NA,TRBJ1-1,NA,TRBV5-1,CASSLAPGRHNTEAFF,TGCGCCAGCAGCTTGGCCCCCGGGAGGCATAACACTGAAGCTTTCTTT
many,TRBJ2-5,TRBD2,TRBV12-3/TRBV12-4,CASSPGTSGFGETQYF,TGTGCCAGCAGCCCCGGGACTAGCGGTTTCGGGGAGACCCAGTACTTC
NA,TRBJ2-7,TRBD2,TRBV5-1,CASSRGLVDEQYF,TGCGCCAGCAGCCGGGGACTAGTTGACGAGCAGTACTTC
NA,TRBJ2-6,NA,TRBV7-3,CASSSAGGGANVLTF,TGTGCCAGCAGCTCCGCAGGGGGGGGGGCCAACGTCCTGACTTTC
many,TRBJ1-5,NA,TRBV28,CASSLLPGKSNQPQHF,TGTGCCAGCAGTCTCCTCCCCGGGAAGAGCAATCAGCCCCAGCATTTT
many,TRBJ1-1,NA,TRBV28,CASITRENTEAFF,TGTGCCAGCATCACCAGGGAGAACACTGAAGCTTTCTTT
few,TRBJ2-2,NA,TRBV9,CASSVESGVNTGELFF,TGTGCCAGCAGCGTAGAAAGCGGAGTGAACACCGGGGAGCTGTTTTTT
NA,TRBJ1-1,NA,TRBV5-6,CASSLFFGSTEAFF,TGTGCCAGCAGCTTGTTTTTCGGAAGCACTGAAGCTTTCTTT
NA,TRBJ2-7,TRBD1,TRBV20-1,CSARETGKSYEQYF,TGCAGTGCTAGGGAGACAGGGAAGTCCTACGAGCAGTACTTC
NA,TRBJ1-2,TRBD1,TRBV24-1,CATSAPGQGNYGYTF,TGTGCCACCAGTGCCCCGGGACAGGGGAACTATGGCTACACCTTC
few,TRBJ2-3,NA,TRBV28,CASSFRGDYPATDTQYF,TGTGCCAGCAGTTTCCGGGGAGATTACCCCGCCACAGATACGCAGTATTTT
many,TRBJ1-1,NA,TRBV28,CASSLGSSGETEAFF,TGTGCCAGCAGTTTAGGATCGTCAGGTGAGACTGAAGCTTTCTTT
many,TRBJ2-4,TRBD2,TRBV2,CASSRRGVMNIQYF,TGTGCCAGCAGTCGACGGGGGGTAATGAACATTCAGTACTTC
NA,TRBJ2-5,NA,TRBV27,CASNHPNSSLQTQYF,TGTGCCAGCAATCATCCCAATTCGAGCCTACAGACCCAGTACTTC
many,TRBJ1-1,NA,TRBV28,CASTRGGMNTEAFF,TGTGCCAGCACCAGAGGGGGAATGAACACTGAAGCTTTCTTT
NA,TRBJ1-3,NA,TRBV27,CASRLTGDLWNTIYF,TGTGCCAGCAGACTTACAGGAGATCTTTGGAACACCATATATTTT
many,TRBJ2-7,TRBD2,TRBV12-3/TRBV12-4,CASSLGEGVIYEQYF,TGTGCCAGCAGTTTAGGGGAGGGCGTCATCTACGAGCAGTACTTC
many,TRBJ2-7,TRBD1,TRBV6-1,CASSRAVDRGTYEQYF,TGTGCCAGCAGCCGCGCCGTGGACAGGGGGACCTACGAGCAGTACTTC
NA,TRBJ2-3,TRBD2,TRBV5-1,CASVRLAGRTDTQYF,TGCGCCAGCGTACGACTAGCGGGCCGAACAGATACGCAGTATTTT
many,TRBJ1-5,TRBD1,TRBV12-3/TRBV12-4,CASRLGQGTNQPQHF,TGTGCCAGCAGACTCGGACAGGGAACCAATCAGCCCCAGCATTTT
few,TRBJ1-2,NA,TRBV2,CASSEQGGNYGYTF,TGTGCCAGCAGTGAACAGGGCGGAAACTATGGCTACACCTTC
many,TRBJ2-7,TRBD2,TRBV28,CASSLQPGGTYEQYF,TGTGCCAGCAGTCTTCAGCCGGGAGGTACCTACGAGCAGTACTTC
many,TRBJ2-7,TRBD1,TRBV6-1,CASSPLPPGQGYEQYF,TGTGCCAGCAGTCCTCTTCCCCCGGGACAGGGCTACGAGCAGTACTTC
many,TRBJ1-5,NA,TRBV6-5,CASSYYREDNQPQHF,TGTGCCAGCAGTTACTACAGGGAGGACAATCAGCCCCAGCATTTT
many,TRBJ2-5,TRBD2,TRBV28,CASMGGAAGVIGETQYF,TGTGCCAGCATGGGGGGAGCGGCGGGAGTGATTGGGGAGACCCAGTACTTC
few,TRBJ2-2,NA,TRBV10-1,CASSDCLGIYCTGELFF,TGCGCCAGCAGTGATTGCTTAGGGATCTATTGCACCGGGGAGCTGTTTTTT